This TCR beta chain originates from a study of cytomegalovirus exposure and HLA in healthy donors. Study findings and constraints: CMV antigen specificity of three CMV-associated chains was confirmed in vitro. As a later analysis revealed, most CMV-associated TCR beta chains appeared HLA-restricted.

Vbeta (60) and Jbeta (13) primers were used in the PCR. Authors' processing steps: Later reanalysis found 75 million to 100 million unique TCR beta chains, about 11 million of them shared. The protocol was immunoSEQ multiplex PCR, while the TCRdb copy is restricted to in-frame clones and leaves out a portion. The DNA was the basis for D and trimming; V, J and clone size are from that table. The repertoire holds roughly 170,000 clones, with 65% to 90% as singletons. Concerning this clone itself: Its specificity is not known.

Trimming cost V 0 bases and J 3 bases, with 12 bases left between them. CDR1 and CDR2 (germline): SGHDN, FVKESK. The CDR3 is 15 amino acids. Source material: PBMCs. The V call is TRBV14, the J call TRBJ2-7, with D possibly matching TRBD2 (6 bases). The sequence derives from a girl aged 2 to 10 in good health and CMV-seropositive. The CDR3: CASSQDAGRGYEQYF. The CDR3, as DNA: TGTGCCAGCAGCCAAGATGCCGGGAGAGGCTACGAGCAGTACTTC.